The 24 T cell receptor beta chains below come from one sample, sequenced in a study of blood T cell repertoires in COVID-19. Method: immunoSEQ multiplex PCR; TCRdb's copy keeps in-frame clones and lacks some. Of 260,000 or so clones detected, around 85% appear once; the ten largest clones hold 2% to 3%. The sample consisted of PBMCs or T cells enriched from blood (not recorded which). These receptors were collected from a woman between 45 and 65 years old who had recovered from COVID-19.

This chain joins TRBV18 and TRBJ2-6, with D possibly matching TRBD1 (5 bases). V gave up 9 bases and J gave up 2 bases, with 8 bases separating them. Germline values: CDR1 KGHSH, CDR2 LQKENI. The CDR3 contains 13 residues. CDR3 bases: TGTGCCAGTCAGGGTCCTGGGGCCAACGTCCTGACTTTC. Encoded protein: CASQGPGANVLTF.

The rearrangement joins TRBV6-2 or TRBV6-3 to TRBJ2-3; the D is unclear. Germline-derived CDR1 and CDR2 are MNHEY and SVGEGT. The CDR3 spans 15 residues. The germline V and J ends were trimmed by 2 bases and 2 bases, with 11 bases remaining between them. The CDR3 DNA reads TGTGCCAGCAGTTACGAAATAGCTCCCACAGATACGCAGTATTTT. Translation: CASSYEIAPTDTQYF.

The CDR3 sequence is CASTRGQTNSPLHF. The CDR3 coding sequence is TGTGCCAGCACCAGGGGGCAGACGAATTCACCCCTCCACTTT. The chain has TRBV28 and TRBJ1-6, with 8 bases aligning to TRBD1. CDR3 length equals 14 residues. Trimming took 7 bases from V and 7 from J; bases not matched to a gene: 6. The germline V gene encodes CDR1 MDHEN and CDR2 SYDVKM.

The chain links TRBV4-1 to TRBJ1-2; D gene ambiguous. The CDR3 covers 13 residues. V dropped 0 bases and J dropped 4 bases, with 6 bases sitting between them. CDR1 is MGHRA, CDR2 YSYEKL, per germline. CDR3 region: CASSQDIVYGYTF. DNA for the CDR3: TGCGCCAGCAGCCAAGATATCGTCTATGGCTACACCTTC.

This clone was recorded a few times. The rearrangement joins TRBV5-4 to TRBJ2-2; the D gene is possibly TRBD2 (5 bases). Germline CDR1 is SGHNT and CDR2 is YYREEE (reference sequence). The germline V and J ends were trimmed by 0 bases and 7 bases, with 7 bases remaining between them. This CDR3 has 13 amino acids. As DNA, the CDR3 is TGTGCCAGCAGCTTGGACGGGGTCGGGGAGCTGTTTTTT. This gives the protein CASSLDGVGELFF.

J is TRBJ1-2 and V is TRBV6-5, with D possibly matching TRBD1 (6 bases). The germline V gene has CDR1 MNHEY and CDR2 SVGAGI. CDR3 size: 11 residues. V gave up 4 bases and J gave up 14 bases, with 14 bases separating them. The CDR3 spells CASSFRDTRTF. The CDR3 coding sequence is TGTGCCAGCAGTTTCCGGGACACTCGGACCTTC.

The chain links TRBV6-5 to TRBJ1-6, with TRBD1 identical over 7 bases. Unmatched junction bases numbered 8, after V lost 5 bases and J lost 10 bases. CDR1 MNHEY and CDR2 SVGAGI come from the germline V gene. This CDR3 region has 14 residues. The CDR3 DNA is TGTGCCAGCAGTAACCGACAGGGAGAATCACCCCTCCACTTT. Amino acid sequence: CASSNRQGESPLHF.

DNA of the CDR3: TGTGCCTGGCTAGGGGGCCTTGGCTACACCTTC. Amino acid sequence: CAWLGGLGYTF. The chain recombines TRBV30 with TRBJ1-2; 7 bases map to TRBD1. The CDR3 contains 11 residues. V lost 5 bases to trimming and J lost 7 bases; unmatched junction nucleotides: 4. Germline assignment: CDR1 GTSNPN and CDR2 SVGIG (reference sequence).

The chain employs TRBV30 and TRBJ1-4; possible D gene TRBD1, 5 bases. This CDR3 has 15 amino acids. Germline values: CDR1 GTSNPN, CDR2 SVGIG (reference sequence). V dropped 3 bases and J dropped 8 bases, with 19 bases sitting between them. CDR3 sequence: CAWSDPGSRGEKLFF. For the CDR3, the DNA is TGTGCCTGGAGCGATCCAGGCTCCCGGGGGGAAAAACTGTTTTTT.

The CDR3 coding sequence is TGTGCCAGCAGCGTACAGGGGCGGGATGAGCAGTTCTTC. It codes for CASSVQGRDEQFF. The chain uses TRBV9 and TRBJ2-1; possible D gene TRBD1, 6 bases. The V gene lost 1 base and the J gene lost 8 bases, with 10 bases spanning the gap. Germline V lookup: CDR1 SGDLS, CDR2 YYNGEE. The CDR3 is 13 residues long.

This sequence joins TRBV7-8 and TRBJ1-5; 7 bases line up with TRBD1. The junction had 9 bases not matched to a gene; V was cut back by 1 base and J by 6 bases. The germline V gene encodes CDR1 SGHVS and CDR2 FQNEAQ. CDR3 size: 16 residues. The DNA for the CDR3 is TGTGCCAGCAGCTTAGGACAGGGCTCGCAAGGTCAGCCCCAGCATTTT. It encodes CASSLGQGSQGQPQHF.

J is TRBJ2-3 and V is TRBV5-1; D is unclear. The CDR3 consists of 15 residues. V dropped 0 bases and J dropped 0 bases, with 8 bases sitting between them. Germline V CDR1 and CDR2: SGHRS, YFSETQ. CDR3: CASSLVAASTDTQYF. The CDR3 DNA sequence: TGCGCCAGCAGCTTGGTGGCTGCTAGCACAGATACGCAGTATTTT.

V is TRBV15 and J is TRBJ2-5, with D perhaps TRBD2 (5 bases). There are 12 residues in the CDR3. The V and J ends lost 3 bases and 5 bases respectively, with 7 bases between them. Germline assignment: CDR1 LNHNV and CDR2 YYDKDF (reference sequence). CDR3: CATSRRGETQYF. CDR3 DNA: TGTGCCACCAGCAGGCGAGGGGAGACCCAGTACTTC.

This clone occurred once. The CDR3 coding sequence is TGTGCCAGCTCACCAAACTCGGAGGGAGGAAACATTCAGTACTTC. Translating gives CASSPNSEGGNIQYF. The rearrangement joins TRBV18 to TRBJ2-4, with D perhaps matching TRBD2 (6 bases). V was clipped by 2 bases and J by 6 bases, with 14 bases between them. Germline V gene lookup returns CDR1 KGHSH and CDR2 LQKENI. There are 15 residues in the CDR3.

In this sample, this clone turned up a few times. The chain joins TRBV3-1 (or the pseudogene TRBV3-2) to TRBJ1-2, with 7 bases aligning to TRBD1. V gave up 2 bases and J gave up 7 bases; unmatched junction bases: 7. The germline CDR1 and CDR2 sequences are LGHDT and YNNKEL (reference sequence). The CDR3 is made up of 14 amino acids. The CDR3 spells CASSQRYRGSGYTF. The CDR3 DNA is TGTGCCAGCAGCCAAAGGTACAGGGGCTCTGGCTACACCTTC.

The chain links TRBV30 to TRBJ1-1; 9 bases agree with TRBD1. Per the germline V gene, CDR1 is GTSNPN and CDR2 is SVGIG (reference sequence). V dropped 5 bases and J dropped 1; count of bases not matched to a gene: 2. This CDR3 comprises 13 residues. The CDR3 sequence: CAWHRGRNTEAFF. CDR3 DNA sequence: TGTGCCTGGCACAGGGGGCGGAACACTGAAGCTTTCTTT.

This chain links TRBV19 with TRBJ1-5, with 10 bases aligning to TRBD1. The J segment lost 4 bases and the V segment lost 2 bases, leaving 5 bases of the junction unmatched. This CDR3 region has 16 residues. The germline CDR1 and CDR2 sequences are LNHDA and SQIVND (reference sequence). CDR3 sequence (DNA): TGTGCCAGTAGTATAAAAGACAGGGGGCGAAATCAGCCCCAGCATTTT. Protein: CASSIKDRGRNQPQHF.

The rearrangement uses TRBV27 and TRBJ1-6; 11 bases match TRBD1. The CDR3 consists of 22 residues. The trim removed 3 bases at V and 4 bases at J, leaving 20 bases unmatched. In germline, CDR1 is MNHEY, CDR2 SMNVEV (reference sequence). The CDR3 loop reads CASSFLRAPGQGVSVYNSPLHF. The CDR3 nucleotides read TGTGCCAGCAGTTTTCTACGGGCGCCGGGACAGGGGGTTTCCGTATATAATTCACCCCTCCACTTT.

The chain carries TRBV4-3 and TRBJ1-1; TRBD1 might be the D (6 bases). CDR3 length equals 14 residues. V was cut by 2 bases and J by 5 bases, with 12 bases left in between. Germline V gene data show CDR1 as LGHNA and CDR2 as YSLEER. CDR3 sequence: CASSQPGVMTEAFF. CDR3 in DNA: TGCGCCAGCAGCCAACCAGGGGTCATGACTGAAGCTTTCTTT.

The CDR3 here is CASSRDRGTEAFF. The CDR3 bases are TGTGCCAGCAGCCGCGACAGGGGGACTGAAGCTTTCTTT. The gene calls are TRBV7-2 and TRBJ1-1, with TRBD1 matching 9 bases. The germline gives CDR1 SGHTA, CDR2 FQGNSA. V dropped 5 bases and J dropped 5; count of bases not matched to a gene: 3. The CDR3 is made up of 13 amino acids.

The chain links TRBV10-3 to TRBJ2-3; 7 bases align to TRBD2. CDR1 and CDR2 from the germline V gene are ENHRY and SYGVKD. V shed 4 bases, J shed 1 base, and the junction held 5 bases outside the gene matches. This CDR3 has 15 residues. CDR3 protein: CAISGVAGRTDTQYF. The CDR3 DNA reads as TGTGCCATCAGTGGGGTAGCGGGTCGCACAGATACGCAGTATTTT.

This chain links TRBV7-2 with TRBJ1-2; tentative D call: TRBD1 (5 bases). CDR1 and CDR2 (germline): SGHTA, FQGNSA. There are 15 residues in the CDR3. The V and J ends lost 1 base and 8 bases respectively, with 17 bases between them. CDR3 bases: TGTGCCAGCAGCTTAGAATGGCGGGGCCTAGGGGGCTACACCTTC. It translates to CASSLEWRGLGGYTF.

The chain uses TRBV6-1 and TRBJ1-2; 8 positions match TRBD1. Trimming removed 4 bases from V and 2 bases from J; junction bases left unmatched: 12. From germline, CDR1 is MNHNS and CDR2 SASEGT. The CDR3 extends over 17 amino acids. The CDR3 reads CASSVIYGTGENYGYTF. The CDR3 region has the DNA TGTGCCAGCAGTGTCATCTATGGGACAGGTGAAAACTATGGCTACACCTTC.

The chain is built from TRBV19 and TRBJ1-2; 8 bases are shared with TRBD1. The germline V gene has CDR1 LNHDA and CDR2 SQIVND (reference sequence). Unmatched junction bases numbered 5, after V lost 4 bases and J lost 4 bases. The CDR3 runs 14 residues. CDR3 sequence (DNA): TGTGCCAGTAGTACGACAGGGGTCGGCTATGGCTACACCTTC. Translated: CASSTTGVGYGYTF. The full variable domain, its missing parts supplied by reference TRBV19 and TRBJ1-2, is DGGITQSPKYLFRKEGQNVTLSCEQNLNHDAMYWYRQDPGQGLRLIYYSQIVNDFQKGDIAEGYSVSREKKESFPLTVTSAQKNPTAFYLCASSTTGVGYGYTFGSGTRLTVV.